A selection of T cell receptor beta chains follows, all from one sample in a study of blood T cell repertoires in COVID-19. Assay: immunoSEQ multiplex PCR; the TCRdb copy retains only in-frame clones and omits some. The table records 45,000 to 65,000 clones, over 80% of them present only once. Sequenced: peripheral blood. Receptors originate from a man aged 25-45 years with COVID-19, enrolled during active disease. Both conserved end residues are part of each CDR3. D genes are given only for firm matches. Some rows mark clone size as missing; the rest say once, few, many or name a class of expanded clone.

TRBV19,.,.,TRBJ1-2,CASRWEAGYTF,TGTGCCAGTAGATGGGAGGCTGGCTACACCTTC
TRBV6-6,TRBD2,.,TRBJ2-1,CASSPTLLSGSVNNEQFF,TGTGCCAGCAGTCCCACCCTCCTTAGCGGGAGCGTAAACAATGAGCAGTTCTTC
TRBV5-1,TRBD2,.,TRBJ2-3,CASSGGLAGSTDTQYF,TGCGCCAGCAGCGGGGGACTAGCGGGCAGCACAGATACGCAGTATTTT
TRBV6-5,TRBD1,.,TRBJ1-6,CASSYALGTGNSPLHF,TGTGCCAGCAGTTACGCCCTGGGGACAGGGAATTCACCCCTCCACTTT
TRBV6-6,.,.,TRBJ2-6,CASSLGGSGANVLTF,TGTGCCAGCAGTCTCGGGGGTTCTGGGGCCAACGTCCTGACTTTC
TRBV6-5,TRBD1,.,TRBJ1-1,CASSYSARGDAEAFF,TGTGCCAGCAGTTACTCGGCCAGGGGGGACGCTGAAGCTTTCTTT
TRBV9,.,.,TRBJ1-2,CASSVGRVRDGYTF,TGTGCCAGCAGCGTAGGGAGGGTACGCGATGGCTACACCTTC
TRBV19,.,few,TRBJ2-3,CASGGTDTQYF,TGTGCCAGTGGCGGGACAGATACGCAGTATTTT
TRBV9,.,.,TRBJ1-3,CASSASWTERNTIYF,TGTGCCAGCAGCGCGAGCTGGACAGAGAGAAACACCATATATTTT
TRBV5-5,TRBD1,.,TRBJ1-5,CASSPDRGQSQPQHF,TGTGCCAGCAGCCCAGACAGGGGGCAAAGTCAGCCCCAGCATTTT
TRBV30,.,.,TRBJ1-2,CAWTRRGGLGGYTF,TGTGCCTGGACCCGCCGGGGGGGCCTGGGTGGCTACACCTTC
TRBV10-2,.,.,TRBJ1-2,CASRQGEEYGYTF,TGCGCCAGCAGACAAGGAGAGGAGTATGGCTACACCTTC
TRBV3-1/TRBV3-2,TRBD2,.,TRBJ2-1,CASSLEASGSWDEQFF,TGTGCCAGCAGCCTGGAAGCTAGCGGGAGTTGGGATGAGCAGTTCTTC
TRBV27,.,few,TRBJ1-2,CASSLTGTYGYTF,TGTGCCAGCAGTTTAACAGGGACCTATGGCTACACCTTC
TRBV28,.,.,TRBJ1-5,CASSQGGGGQPQHF,TGTGCCAGCAGCCAAGGCGGAGGCGGTCAGCCCCAGCATTTT
TRBV4-1,.,once,TRBJ1-1,CASSQSQGGGPSAEAFF,TGCGCCAGCAGCCAATCCCAAGGGGGGGGGCCCAGTGCTGAAGCTTTCTTT
TRBV21-1,.,.,TRBJ2-5,CASNPTSGTQETQYF,TGTGCCAGCAACCCGACTAGCGGGACCCAAGAGACCCAGTACTTC
TRBV6-1,.,once,TRBJ2-5,CASSDRDGVKTQYF,TGTGCCAGCAGTGACAGGGATGGGGTGAAGACCCAGTACTTC
TRBV6-6,TRBD2,.,TRBJ2-3,CASSPISGPSTDTQYF,TGTGCCAGCAGTCCCATTAGCGGGCCTAGCACAGATACGCAGTATTTT
TRBV30,TRBD2,.,TRBJ2-1,CAWSPLAGVSNEQFF,TGTGCCTGGAGTCCACTAGCGGGAGTATCCAATGAGCAGTTCTTC
TRBV4-3,TRBD1,.,TRBJ1-1,CASSRQGANTEAFF,TGCGCCAGCAGCCGGCAGGGGGCGAACACTGAAGCTTTCTTT
TRBV24-1,TRBD2,.,TRBJ2-3,CATSDPGRGFTDTQYF,TGTGCCACCAGTGATCCCGGGAGGGGATTCACAGATACGCAGTATTTT
TRBV28,TRBD1,.,TRBJ1-2,CASSTTPGTGGRYGYTF,TGTGCCAGCAGTACAACCCCCGGGACAGGGGGCAGATATGGCTACACCTTC
TRBV7-3,TRBD1,.,TRBJ1-1,CASSGTGDTEAFF,TGTGCCAGCAGCGGGACAGGGGACACTGAAGCTTTCTTT
TRBV5-4,.,.,TRBJ1-5,CASSDGQGHSNQPQHF,TGTGCCAGCAGCGACGGGCAGGGCCATAGCAATCAGCCCCAGCATTTT
TRBV19,TRBD2,.,TRBJ2-3,CASTPRAGGTDTQYF,TGTGCCAGTACCCCGCGAGCGGGAGGTACAGATACGCAGTATTTT
TRBV12-3/TRBV12-4,.,.,TRBJ1-1,CASSLMGDEAFF,TGTGCCAGCAGTTTAATGGGCGATGAAGCTTTCTTT
TRBV11-3,.,.,TRBJ2-7,CASSLDNAYEQYF,TGTGCCAGCAGCTTAGATAATGCGTACGAGCAGTACTTC
TRBV10-2,.,once,TRBJ1-6,CASSEGAHSPLHF,TGCGCCAGCAGTGAGGGGGCGCATTCACCCCTCCACTTT
TRBV7-3,TRBD1,few,TRBJ2-3,CASSWGTEDTQYF,TGTGCCAGCAGCTGGGGGACAGAAGATACGCAGTATTTT
TRBV28,.,.,TRBJ1-4,CASSYIGGRDGEKLFF,TGTGCCAGCAGTTACATAGGGGGTAGGGACGGTGAAAAACTGTTTTTT
TRBV11-2,.,.,TRBJ1-5,CASSLFGGGQPQHF,TGTGCCAGCAGCTTATTCGGGGGTGGACAGCCCCAGCATTTT
TRBV18,TRBD1,.,TRBJ2-7,CASSPGQAVSYEQYF,TGTGCCAGCTCCCCCGGACAGGCTGTCTCCTACGAGCAGTACTTC
TRBV18,TRBD1,.,TRBJ1-1,CASSPRQGVTEAFF,TGTGCCAGCTCACCACGCCAGGGGGTGACTGAAGCTTTCTTT
TRBV10-3,TRBD2,few,TRBJ2-7,CAISEDLAGGIGEQYF,TGTGCCATCAGTGAAGATCTAGCGGGAGGGATAGGCGAGCAGTACTTC
TRBV29-1,.,.,TRBJ1-2,CSVESGPGGYTF,TGCAGCGTTGAATCTGGCCCAGGGGGCTACACCTTC
TRBV19,.,.,TRBJ2-6,CASSNPRQGQSNPSGANVLTF,TGTGCCAGTAGTAATCCCCGCCAGGGGCAGAGTAATCCCTCTGGGGCCAACGTCCTGACTTTC
TRBV7-9,.,.,TRBJ2-5,CASSLTGWETQYF,TGTGCCAGCAGCTTAACGGGGTGGGAGACCCAGTACTTC
TRBV5-5,TRBD1,.,TRBJ2-7,CASSSPGTGGSYEQYF,TGTGCCAGCAGCTCCCCCGGGACAGGGGGATCGTACGAGCAGTACTTC
TRBV7-2,TRBD2,.,TRBJ2-1,CASSPRRGEGSYNEQFF,TGTGCCAGCAGCCCCCGCCGGGGGGAGGGGTCCTACAATGAGCAGTTCTTC
TRBV5-4,.,.,TRBJ1-1,CASSFFAQGGNTEAFF,TGTGCCAGCAGCTTTTTCGCTCAGGGCGGAAACACTGAAGCTTTCTTT
TRBV28,TRBD2,few,TRBJ2-7,CASRTTSGSYEQYF,TGTGCCAGCAGAACGACTAGCGGTTCCTACGAGCAGTACTTC
TRBV19,TRBD2,.,TRBJ2-1,CASSTGTSGPQFF,TGTGCCAGTAGTACCGGGACTAGCGGGCCGCAGTTCTTC
TRBV19,.,.,TRBJ2-1,CASTEGGIGYEQFF,TGTGCCAGTACCGAGGGAGGCATTGGGTATGAGCAGTTCTTC
TRBV6-5,TRBD1,.,TRBJ1-5,CASSRQGGQPQHF,TGTGCCAGCAGCAGACAGGGTGGTCAGCCCCAGCATTTT
TRBV6-5,TRBD1,.,TRBJ1-5,CASRGQSNQPQHF,TGTGCCAGCAGGGGACAGAGCAATCAGCCCCAGCATTTT
TRBV5-1,.,.,TRBJ1-4,CASRESPLNYYEKLFF,TGCGCCAGCAGAGAATCACCACTTAACTACTATGAAAAACTGTTTTTT
TRBV7-9,TRBD2,once,TRBJ2-1,CASNPGTSVGEQFF,TGTGCCAGCAACCCCGGGACTAGCGTAGGTGAGCAGTTCTTC
TRBV27,TRBD1,.,TRBJ1-1,CASRGTGPTEAFF,TGTGCCAGCAGGGGGACAGGGCCCACTGAAGCTTTCTTT
TRBV6-4,TRBD1,.,TRBJ1-6,CASSDSSAGGSPLHF,TGTGCCAGCAGTGACTCATCTGCAGGGGGCTCACCCCTCCACTTT
TRBV9,.,.,TRBJ1-2,CASSVGQNNYGYTF,TGTGCCAGCAGCGTTGGGCAGAACAACTATGGCTACACCTTC
TRBV7-3,TRBD1,few,TRBJ2-7,CASSSTGGEQYF,TGTGCCAGCAGCTCCACAGGGGGCGAGCAGTACTTC